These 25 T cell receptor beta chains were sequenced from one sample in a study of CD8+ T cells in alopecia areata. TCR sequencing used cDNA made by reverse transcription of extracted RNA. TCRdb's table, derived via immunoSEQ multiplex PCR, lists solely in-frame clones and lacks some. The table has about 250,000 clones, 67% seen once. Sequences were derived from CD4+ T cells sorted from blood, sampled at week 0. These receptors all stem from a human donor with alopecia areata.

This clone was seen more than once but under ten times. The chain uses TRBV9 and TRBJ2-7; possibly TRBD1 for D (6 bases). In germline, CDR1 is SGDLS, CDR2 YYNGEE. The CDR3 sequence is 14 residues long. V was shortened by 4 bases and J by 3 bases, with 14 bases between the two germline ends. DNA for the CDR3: TGTGCCAGCAGCCCACAGGGAAACGGCTACGAGCAGTACTTC. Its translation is CASSPQGNGYEQYF.

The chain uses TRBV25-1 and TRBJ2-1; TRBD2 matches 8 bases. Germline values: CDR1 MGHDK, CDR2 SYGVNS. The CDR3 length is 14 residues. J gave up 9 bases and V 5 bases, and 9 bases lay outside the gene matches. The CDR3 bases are TGTGCCAGCAGTCTAGCGGGCACAACGGGTGAGCAGTTCTTC. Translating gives CASSLAGTTGEQFF.

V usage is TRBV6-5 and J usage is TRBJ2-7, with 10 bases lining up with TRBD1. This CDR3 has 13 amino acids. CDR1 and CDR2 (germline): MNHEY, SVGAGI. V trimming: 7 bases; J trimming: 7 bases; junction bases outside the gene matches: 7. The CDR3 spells CASTVDRGMEQYF. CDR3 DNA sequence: TGTGCCAGCACCGTGGACAGGGGGATGGAGCAGTACTTC.

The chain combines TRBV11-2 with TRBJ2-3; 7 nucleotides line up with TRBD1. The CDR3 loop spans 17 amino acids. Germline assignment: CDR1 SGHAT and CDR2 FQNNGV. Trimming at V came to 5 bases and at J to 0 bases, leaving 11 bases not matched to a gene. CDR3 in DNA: TGTGCCAGCAGCCCTCGACAGGGCCCCGTTAGCACAGATACGCAGTATTTT. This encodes CASSPRQGPVSTDTQYF.

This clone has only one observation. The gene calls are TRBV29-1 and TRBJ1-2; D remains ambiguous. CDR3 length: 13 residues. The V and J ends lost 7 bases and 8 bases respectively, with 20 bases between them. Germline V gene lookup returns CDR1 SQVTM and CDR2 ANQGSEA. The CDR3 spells CSAVNGFEGGYTF. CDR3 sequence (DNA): TGCAGCGCCGTGAATGGATTCGAAGGCGGCTACACCTTC.

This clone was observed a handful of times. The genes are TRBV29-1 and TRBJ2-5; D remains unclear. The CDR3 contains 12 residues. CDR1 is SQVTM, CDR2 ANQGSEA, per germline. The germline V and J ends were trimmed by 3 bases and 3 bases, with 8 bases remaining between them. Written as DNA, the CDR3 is TGCAGCGTTGACCCCAGCGAAGAGACCCAGTACTTC. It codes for CSVDPSEETQYF.

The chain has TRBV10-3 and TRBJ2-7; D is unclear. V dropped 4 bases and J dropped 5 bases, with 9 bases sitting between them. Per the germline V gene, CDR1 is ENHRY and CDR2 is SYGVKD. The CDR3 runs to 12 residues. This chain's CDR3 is CAISGAADEQYF. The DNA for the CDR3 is TGTGCCATCAGTGGGGCGGCGGACGAGCAGTACTTC.

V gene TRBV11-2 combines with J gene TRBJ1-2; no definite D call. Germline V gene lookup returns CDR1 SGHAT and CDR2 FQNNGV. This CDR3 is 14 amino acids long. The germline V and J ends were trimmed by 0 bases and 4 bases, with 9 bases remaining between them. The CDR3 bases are TGTGCCAGCAGCTTAGAACCGACCTCCTATGGCTACACCTTC. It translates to CASSLEPTSYGYTF. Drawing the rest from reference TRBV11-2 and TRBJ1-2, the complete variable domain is EAGVAQSPRYKIIEKRQSVAFWCNPISGHATLYWYQQILGQGPKLLIQFQNNGVVDDSQLPKDRFSAERLKGVDSTLKIQPAKLEDSAVYLCASSLEPTSYGYTFGSGTRLTVV.

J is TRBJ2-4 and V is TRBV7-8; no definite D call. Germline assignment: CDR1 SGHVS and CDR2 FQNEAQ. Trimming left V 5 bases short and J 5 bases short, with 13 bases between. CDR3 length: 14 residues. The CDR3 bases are TGTGCCAGCAGCACCGAGGTCCCCCAAAACATTCAGTACTTC. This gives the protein CASSTEVPQNIQYF.

CDR3 coding DNA: TGTGCCAGCGGGCCGAAACAGGGGTTGTCTAACATTCAGTACTTC. Its protein is CASGPKQGLSNIQYF. V gene TRBV5-6 combines with J gene TRBJ2-4; 7 bases map to TRBD1. In germline, CDR1 is SGHDT, CDR2 YYEEEE. The CDR3 sequence is 15 residues long. V trimming: 7 bases; J trimming: 7 bases; junction bases outside the gene matches: 14.

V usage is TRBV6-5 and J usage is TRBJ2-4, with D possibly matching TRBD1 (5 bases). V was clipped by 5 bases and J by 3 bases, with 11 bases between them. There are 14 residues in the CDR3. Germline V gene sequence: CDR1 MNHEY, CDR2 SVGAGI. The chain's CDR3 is CASSTRGHKNIQYF. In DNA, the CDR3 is TGTGCCAGCAGTACCCGCGGACACAAAAACATTCAGTACTTC.

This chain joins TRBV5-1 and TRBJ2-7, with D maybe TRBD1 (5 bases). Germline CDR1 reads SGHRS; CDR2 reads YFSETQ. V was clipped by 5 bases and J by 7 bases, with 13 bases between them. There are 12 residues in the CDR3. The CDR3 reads CASRSAGWEQYF. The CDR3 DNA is TGCGCCAGCAGATCAGCAGGGTGGGAGCAGTACTTC.

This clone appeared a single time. The CDR3 sequence is CASSYSGGNAGNEQFF. The CDR3, as DNA: TGTGCCAGCAGCTACTCGGGGGGAAATGCTGGGAATGAGCAGTTCTTC. V and J are TRBV11-1 and TRBJ2-1; 7 nucleotides match TRBD2. The ends lost 4 bases at V and 7 bases at J; junction bases unmatched: 13. CDR1 and CDR2 from the germline V gene are SGHAT and FQDESV (reference sequence). This CDR3 has 16 amino acids.

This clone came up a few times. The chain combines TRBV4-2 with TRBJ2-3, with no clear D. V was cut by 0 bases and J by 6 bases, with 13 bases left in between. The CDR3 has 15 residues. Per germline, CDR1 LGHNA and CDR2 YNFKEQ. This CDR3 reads CASSQDQGRADTQYF. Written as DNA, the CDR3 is TGTGCCAGCAGCCAAGATCAAGGAAGGGCCGATACGCAGTATTTT.

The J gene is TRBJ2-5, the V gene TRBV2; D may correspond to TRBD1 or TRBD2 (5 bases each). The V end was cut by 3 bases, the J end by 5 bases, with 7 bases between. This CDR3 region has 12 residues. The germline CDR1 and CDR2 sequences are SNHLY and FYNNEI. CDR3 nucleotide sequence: TGTGCCAGCAGTGATAGGGACGAGACCCAGTACTTC. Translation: CASSDRDETQYF.

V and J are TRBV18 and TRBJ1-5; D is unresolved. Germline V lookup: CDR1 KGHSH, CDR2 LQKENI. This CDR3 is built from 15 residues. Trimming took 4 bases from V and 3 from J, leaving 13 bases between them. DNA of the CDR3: TGTGCCAGCTCACTCCGAATGCAGGCCAATCAGCCCCAGCATTTT. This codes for CASSLRMQANQPQHF.

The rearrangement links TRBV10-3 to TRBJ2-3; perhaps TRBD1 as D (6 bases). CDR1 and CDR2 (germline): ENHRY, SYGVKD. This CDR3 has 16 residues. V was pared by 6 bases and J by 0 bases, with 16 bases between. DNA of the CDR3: TGTGCCATCAGGGCCGTGAAGGGGGAAAGCACAGATACGCAGTATTTT. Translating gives CAIRAVKGESTDTQYF.

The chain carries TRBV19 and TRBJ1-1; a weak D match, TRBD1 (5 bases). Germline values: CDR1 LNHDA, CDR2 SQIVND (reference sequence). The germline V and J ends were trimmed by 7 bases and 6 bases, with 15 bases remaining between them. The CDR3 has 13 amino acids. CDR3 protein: CASTGREVAEAFF. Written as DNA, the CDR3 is TGTGCCAGTACGGGGCGTGAGGTCGCTGAAGCTTTCTTT.

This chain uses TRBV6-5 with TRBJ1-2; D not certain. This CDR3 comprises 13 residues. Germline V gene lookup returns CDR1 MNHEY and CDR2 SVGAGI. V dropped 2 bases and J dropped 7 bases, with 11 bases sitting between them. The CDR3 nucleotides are TGTGCCAGCAGTTACGTGCCCTTAGGTGGCTACACCTTC. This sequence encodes CASSYVPLGGYTF.

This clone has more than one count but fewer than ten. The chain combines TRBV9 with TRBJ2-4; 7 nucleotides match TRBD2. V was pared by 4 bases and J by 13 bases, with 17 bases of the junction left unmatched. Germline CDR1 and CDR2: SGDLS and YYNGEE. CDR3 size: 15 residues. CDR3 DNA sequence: TGTGCCAGCAGCATGGGAGGGACCACGGAGGTACCGCAGTACTTC. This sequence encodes CASSMGGTTEVPQYF. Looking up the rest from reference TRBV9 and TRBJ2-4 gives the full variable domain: DSGVTQTPKHLITATGQRVTLRCSPRSGDLSVYWYQQSLDQGLQFLIQYYNGEERAKGNILERFSAQQFPDLHSELNLSSLELGDSALYFCASSMGGTTEVPQYFGAGTRLSVL.

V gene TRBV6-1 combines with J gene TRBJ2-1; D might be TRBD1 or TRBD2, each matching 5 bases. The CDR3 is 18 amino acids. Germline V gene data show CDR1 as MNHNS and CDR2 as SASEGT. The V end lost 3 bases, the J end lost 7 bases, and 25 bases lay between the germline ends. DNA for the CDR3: TGTGCCAGCAGTGACCTCTCGCCGGGACCCACTGATGATAATGAGCAGTTCTTC. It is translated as CASSDLSPGPTDDNEQFF.

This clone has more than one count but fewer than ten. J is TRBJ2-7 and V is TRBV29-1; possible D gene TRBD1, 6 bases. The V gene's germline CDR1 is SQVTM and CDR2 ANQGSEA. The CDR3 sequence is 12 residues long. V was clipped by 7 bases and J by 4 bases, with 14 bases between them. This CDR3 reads CSGRDNLYEQYF. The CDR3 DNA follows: TGCAGCGGCCGGGACAATCTATACGAGCAGTACTTC.

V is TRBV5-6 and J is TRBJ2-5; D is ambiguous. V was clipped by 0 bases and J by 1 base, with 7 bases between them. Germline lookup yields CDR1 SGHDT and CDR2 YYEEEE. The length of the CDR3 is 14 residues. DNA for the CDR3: TGTGCCAGCAGCTTGGCTGGCGCCCAAGAGACCCAGTACTTC. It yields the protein CASSLAGAQETQYF.

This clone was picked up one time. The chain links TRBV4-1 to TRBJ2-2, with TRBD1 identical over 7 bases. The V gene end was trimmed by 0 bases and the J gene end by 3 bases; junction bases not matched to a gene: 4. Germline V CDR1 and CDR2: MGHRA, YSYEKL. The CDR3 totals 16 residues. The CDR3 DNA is TGCGCCAGCAGCCAAGAAGGCAGGGGGTACACCGGGGAGCTGTTTTTT. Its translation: CASSQEGRGYTGELFF.

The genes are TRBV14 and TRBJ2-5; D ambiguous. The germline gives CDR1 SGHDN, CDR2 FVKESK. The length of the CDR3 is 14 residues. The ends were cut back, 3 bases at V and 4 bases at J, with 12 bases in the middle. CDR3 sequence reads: CASSHVSGRETQYF. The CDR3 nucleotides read TGTGCCAGCAGCCATGTCTCGGGCAGAGAGACCCAGTACTTC.